The 3 T cell receptor beta chains presented below share a single source sample, sequenced in a study of cytomegalovirus exposure and HLA in healthy donors. Using immunoSEQ multiplex PCR, the repertoire was profiled, and TCRdb retains in-frame clones only, with some absent. The table has fewer than 200,000 clones, approximately 87% seen once. Specimen: PBMCs. The receptor source for this set is a woman in her 30s in good health and CMV-seronegative.

The chain joins TRBV14 to TRBJ1-1; 7 bases are shared with TRBD1. Per germline, CDR1 SGHDN and CDR2 FVKESK. Trimming took 1 base from V and 3 from J; bases not matched to a gene: 5. The CDR3 has 15 residues. This CDR3 reads CASSQGDRVYTEAFF. Here the CDR3 DNA reads TGTGCCAGCAGCCAAGGCGACAGGGTTTACACTGAAGCTTTCTTT.

V and J are TRBV7-9 and TRBJ1-4, with D uncertain. CDR1 is SEHNR and CDR2 is FQNEAQ in the germline V gene (reference sequence). V lost 1 base, J lost 7 bases, and 7 bases lay in between. The CDR3 sequence is 13 residues long. CDR3: CASSLVGSEKLFF. CDR3 sequence (DNA): TGTGCCAGCAGCTTAGTAGGGAGTGAAAAACTGTTTTTT. Supplemented by reference TRBV7-9 and TRBJ1-4, the full variable domain reads DTGVSQNPRHKITKRGQNVTFRCDPISEHNRLYWYRQTLGQGPEFLTYFQNEAQLEKSRLLSDRFSAERPKGSFSTLEIQRTEQGDSAMYLCASSLVGSEKLFFGSGTQLSVL.

The V and J genes are TRBV27 and TRBJ2-1; TRBD2 is a possible D gene (5 bases). CDR1 is MNHEY and CDR2 is SMNVEV in the germline V gene (reference sequence). The germline V and J ends were trimmed by 4 bases and 4 bases, with 17 bases remaining between them. The CDR3 has 16 residues. The CDR3 spells CASSSVVRALYNEQFF. CDR3 coding DNA: TGTGCCAGCAGTTCCGTAGTGCGGGCCCTTTACAATGAGCAGTTCTTC.